The clone carrying this T cell receptor (beta chain) was observed at least ten times. Its antigen is not identified. This record comes from a study of T cells after yellow fever vaccination. Broader study findings: Booster samples showed a return of most primary-vaccination clones (roughly 96% CD4, about 85% CD8).

They built TCR cDNA with 5'RACE template switching, a step that put in a universal primer site and UMIs. TCRdb fed the 5' RACE reads into MiXCR, producing one record per CDR3 protein. This table holds 110,000 or so distinct CDR3 sequences, about 7.2% found once. The CDR3 extends over 15 amino acids. V was clipped by 3 bases and J by 1 base; unmatched bases: 6. Here the sequenced sample was CD4+ T cells sorted from PBMCs, taken roughly 45 days after the first yellow fever vaccination. The chain combines TRBV12-3 or TRBV12-4 with TRBJ2-7, with TRBD1 matching 7 bases. The receptor was isolated from a man between 18 and 35 years old who received the YFV17D yellow fever vaccine. For the CDR3, the DNA is TGTGCCAGCAGTTTTATGACAGGGATATCCTACGAGCAGTACTTC. Amino acid sequence: CASSFMTGISYEQYF.